This passage covers 25 T cell receptor beta chains from one sample sequenced in a study of shared clonotypes between healthy human individuals. Clones were sequenced by immunoSEQ multiplex PCR, and TCRdb holds only the in-frame ones, with some missing. The sample contains roughly 660,000 clones, around 90% of which appear only once. The sample consisted of memory CD8+ T cells from PBMCs. Subset reported: CD45RO+ cells pooled with CCR7-negative TemRA cells. The receptor source for this set is a man between 18 and 35 years old in good health. Some clones in this sample may be carry-over from other donors' samples.

V is TRBV28 and J is TRBJ2-7; TRBD2 might be the D (6 bases). This CDR3 is 18 amino acids long. Germline V gives CDR1 MDHEN, CDR2 SYDVKM. Trimming removed 2 bases at V and 6 bases at J, with 26 bases between. This chain's CDR3 is CASSLHPPVEEGSGEQYF. The CDR3, as DNA: TGTGCCAGCAGTTTACACCCCCCCGTGGAGGAGGGATCGGGCGAGCAGTACTTC.

The V call is TRBV10-3, the J call TRBJ2-7; 7 bases agree with TRBD2. V gave up 11 bases and J gave up 1 base; unmatched junction bases: 5. CDR3 length: 12 amino acids. Germline-derived CDR1 and CDR2 are ENHRY and SYGVKD. CDR3 nucleotide sequence: TGTGCCGCCGCGGGGGTGTCCTACGAGCAGTACTTC. It yields the protein CAAAGVSYEQYF.

The chain joins TRBV5-1 to TRBJ1-3, with TRBD1 matching over 8 bases. Per the germline V gene, CDR1 is SGHRS and CDR2 is YFSETQ. This CDR3 has 13 amino acids. Losses at the gene ends were 4 bases for V and 8 bases for J; bases not matched to a gene: 5. The CDR3 sequence is CASSVTQGDTIYF. CDR3 nucleotide sequence: TGCGCCAGCAGCGTTACACAGGGGGACACCATATATTTT.

In this sample, this clone turned up once. The chain links TRBV7-3 to TRBJ2-2, with a possible D match to TRBD1 (7 bases). Between the trimmed V and J ends, which lost 2 bases and 4 bases, there was a span of 11 bases. CDR1 is SGHTA, CDR2 FQGTGA, per germline. This CDR3 has 15 amino acids. The CDR3 sequence: CASSLAGGITGELFF. CDR3 DNA: TGTGCCAGCAGCTTAGCAGGGGGGATCACCGGGGAGCTGTTTTTT.

This clone was counted ten times or more. The chain carries TRBV9 and TRBJ2-6; D not resolved. Trimming stripped 7 bases from V and 1 base from J, with 6 bases between. The germline gives CDR1 SGDLS, CDR2 YYNGEE. This CDR3 has 13 residues. The DNA for the CDR3 is TGTGCCAGCGACGGATCTGGGGCCAACGTCCTGACTTTC. This translates into CASDGSGANVLTF. Drawing the rest from reference TRBV9 and TRBJ2-6, the complete variable domain is DSGVTQTPKHLITATGQRVTLRCSPRSGDLSVYWYQQSLDQGLQFLIQYYNGEERAKGNILERFSAQQFPDLHSELNLSSLELGDSALYFCASDGSGANVLTFGAGSRLTVL.

The chain couples TRBV5-8 to TRBJ1-1; perhaps TRBD1 as D (5 bases). The germline CDR1 and CDR2 sequences are SGHTS and YDEGEE. This CDR3 region has 12 residues. The V and J ends lost 4 bases and 2 bases respectively, with 6 bases between them. CDR3 coding DNA: TGTGCCAGCAGCCAGGGTAACACTGAAGCTTTCTTT. This codes for CASSQGNTEAFF.

The chain combines TRBV27 with TRBJ2-7; 10 nucleotides align to TRBD1. Trimming cost V 7 bases and J 6 bases; bases outside gene matches: 6. This CDR3 is built from 13 residues. Germline values: CDR1 MNHEY, CDR2 SMNVEV (reference sequence). In DNA, the CDR3 is TGTGCCAGCAAAGGGGACAGGGGAGGCGAGCAGTACTTC. Amino acid sequence: CASKGDRGGEQYF.

The chain is built from TRBV9 and TRBJ2-3, with a tentative D call TRBD2 (6 bases). Trimming took 3 bases from V and 2 from J, leaving 13 bases between them. This CDR3 has 15 amino acids. The germline CDR1 and CDR2 sequences are SGDLS and YYNGEE. Here the CDR3 DNA reads TGTGCCAGCAGCGGCTTTAGCGGTCCCACAGATACGCAGTATTTT. This sequence encodes CASSGFSGPTDTQYF.

This sequence joins TRBV19 and TRBJ2-3; 9 bases are a match to TRBD1. With V trimmed by 8 bases and J by 8 bases, 5 bases remained unmatched. CDR3 length: 12 residues. Looked up from germline, CDR1 is LNHDA and CDR2 is SQIVND (reference sequence). CDR3 sequence reads: CASDRGGGTQYF. DNA of the CDR3: TGTGCCAGTGACAGGGGGGGAGGTACGCAGTATTTT. The variable domain in full, completed from reference TRBV19 and TRBJ2-3, reads DGGITQSPKYLFRKEGQNVTLSCEQNLNHDAMYWYRQDPGQGLRLIYYSQIVNDFQKGDIAEGYSVSREKKESFPLTVTSAQKNPTAFYLCASDRGGGTQYFGPGTRLTVL.

This chain joins TRBV27 and TRBJ2-7, with 7 bases lining up with TRBD1. Germline CDR1 and CDR2: MNHEY and SMNVEV (reference sequence). Losses at the gene ends were 4 bases for V and 1 base for J; bases not matched to a gene: 4. This CDR3 contains 14 residues. DNA of the CDR3: TGTGCCAGCAGTTGGGACAGCGATTCCTACGAGCAGTACTTC. Protein product: CASSWDSDSYEQYF.

V usage is TRBV19 and J usage is TRBJ2-6; TRBD1 might be the D (6 bases). The CDR3 covers 18 residues. Trimming stripped 4 bases from V and 0 bases from J, with 16 bases between. CDR1 and CDR2 (germline): LNHDA, SQIVND (reference sequence). CDR3 sequence reads: CASSTRQTGPSGANVLTF. The CDR3 DNA reads as TGTGCCAGTAGTACGCGCCAGACAGGACCCTCTGGGGCCAACGTCCTGACTTTC.

CDR3 nucleotides: TGTGCCAGCAGTGAACAGGATACGAGCTCTGGAAACACCATATATTTT. Residues: CASSEQDTSSGNTIYF. V gene TRBV6-1 combines with J gene TRBJ1-3; no clear D gene. The CDR3 totals 16 residues. Germline CDR1 reads MNHNS; CDR2 reads SASEGT. V lost 2 bases and J 0 bases, leaving 11 bases between the germline ends.

This rearrangement joins TRBV7-8 to TRBJ2-2; 12 bases are a match to TRBD2. V dropped 2 bases and J dropped 5; count of bases not matched to a gene: 6. CDR1 and CDR2 from the germline V gene are SGHVS and FQNEAQ. The CDR3 extends over 17 amino acids. The CDR3 spells CASSLLRLAGVTGELFF. The DNA for the CDR3 is TGTGCCAGCAGCTTACTTAGACTAGCGGGAGTGACCGGGGAGCTGTTTTTT.

V usage is TRBV9 and J usage is TRBJ2-7; D is perhaps TRBD1 (5 bases). Trimming stripped 4 bases from V and 4 bases from J, with 18 bases between. CDR1 and CDR2 (germline): SGDLS, YYNGEE. CDR3 size: 15 residues. Here the CDR3 reads CASSISPGSSYEQYF. The CDR3, as DNA: TGTGCCAGCAGCATAAGCCCAGGGTCGTCATACGAGCAGTACTTC.

As to this clone: This specimen includes other DNA sequences encoding the same CDR3. The CDR3 coding sequence is TGTGCCAGCACCTCGAGCCCCTACGAGCAGTACTTC. It is translated as CASTSSPYEQYF. The rearrangement joins TRBV7-9 to TRBJ2-7, with D unresolved. The V end lost 7 bases, the J end lost 2 bases, and 9 bases lay between the germline ends. Looked up from germline, CDR1 is SEHNR and CDR2 is FQNEAQ (reference sequence). This CDR3 is built from 12 residues.

This chain links TRBV11-3 with TRBJ2-5; 10 bases are shared with TRBD2. Germline V gene sequence: CDR1 SGHNT, CDR2 YENEEA. V was pared by 5 bases and J by 0 bases, with 3 bases of the junction left unmatched. This CDR3 is 15 amino acids long. In nucleotides, the CDR3 is TGTGCCAGCAGCCGAGGACTAGCGGACCAAGAGACCCAGTACTTC. It specifies CASSRGLADQETQYF.

The chain recombines TRBV6-5 with TRBJ2-7, with D perhaps TRBD1 (5 bases). V lost 2 bases and J lost 7, with 12 bases in between. CDR1 and CDR2 from the germline V gene are MNHEY and SVGAGI. This CDR3 has 13 amino acids. The CDR3 region is CASSYGASGEQYF. CDR3 sequence (DNA): TGTGCCAGCAGTTACGGGGCCAGTGGGGAGCAGTACTTC.

The rearrangement joins TRBV7-9 to TRBJ1-2, with 8 bases fitting TRBD1. The trim removed 7 bases at V and 3 bases at J, leaving 7 bases unmatched. CDR3 length: 14 amino acids. Per the germline V gene, CDR1 is SEHNR and CDR2 is FQNEAQ (reference sequence). For the CDR3, the DNA is TGTGCCAGCACTGAGGACAGGGTCGACTATGGCTACACCTTC. Its protein is CASTEDRVDYGYTF.

The genes are TRBV6-6 and TRBJ2-7, with 7 nucleotides matching TRBD1. V was clipped by 6 bases and J by 2 bases; unmatched bases: 10. Looked up from germline, CDR1 is MNHNY and CDR2 is SVGAGI (reference sequence). The CDR3 loop spans 15 amino acids. CDR3 residues: CASSPWGTATYEQYF. The CDR3 nucleotides read TGTGCCAGCAGCCCCTGGGGGACAGCGACCTACGAGCAGTACTTC.

To note about this clone: Distinct nucleotide sequences in the sample also encode this CDR3. The chain joins TRBV27 to TRBJ1-5; 7 positions agree with TRBD1. The junction had 6 bases not matched to a gene; V was cut back by 6 bases and J by 4 bases. The CDR3 consists of 14 residues. Germline V lookup: CDR1 MNHEY, CDR2 SMNVEV (reference sequence). In nucleotides, the CDR3 is TGTGCCAGCAGCCCCCGACAGGGAAATCAGCCCCAGCATTTT. Residues: CASSPRQGNQPQHF.

The chain links TRBV4-1 to TRBJ1-1; 7 positions match TRBD1. This CDR3 spans 15 amino acids. The junction had 7 bases not matched to a gene; V was cut back by 4 bases and J by 2 bases. Per germline, CDR1 MGHRA and CDR2 YSYEKL. CDR3 amino acids: CASSPRDSFNTEAFF. Here the CDR3 DNA reads TGCGCCAGCAGCCCCCGGGACAGCTTTAACACTGAAGCTTTCTTT.

The gene calls are TRBV5-1 and TRBJ2-7; D is undetermined. Trimming shortened V by 4 bases and J by 1 base, and 9 bases separated the two germline ends. CDR3 length: 13 amino acids. CDR1 and CDR2 from the germline V gene are SGHRS and YFSETQ. The CDR3, as DNA: TGCGCCAGCAGCCACGCTGGATCCTACGAGCAGTACTTC. Translated: CASSHAGSYEQYF.

V gene TRBV4-1 combines with J gene TRBJ2-3; D is unresolved. There are 13 residues in the CDR3. V was shortened by 1 base and J by 5 bases, with 7 bases between the two germline ends. Germline CDR1 reads MGHRA; CDR2 reads YSYEKL. The CDR3 loop reads CASSQVVLDTQYF. The CDR3 nucleotides are TGCGCCAGCAGCCAAGTAGTGCTAGATACGCAGTATTTT.

The rearrangement joins TRBV29-1 to TRBJ2-2, with a weak D call TRBD2 (5 bases). Germline values: CDR1 SQVTM, CDR2 ANQGSEA. V lost 5 bases and J lost 7, with 14 bases in between. The CDR3 spans 13 residues. CDR3 protein: CSVFDPEGGELFF. The CDR3 DNA sequence: TGCAGCGTTTTTGACCCCGAGGGCGGGGAGCTGTTTTTT.

In regard to this clone: The same CDR3 can be traced to other DNA sequences in this sample. The chain has TRBV6-1 and TRBJ2-7, with 10 positions matching TRBD1. CDR3 length: 15 residues. Trimming removed 2 bases from V and 3 bases from J; junction bases left unmatched: 4. Germline lookup yields CDR1 MNHNS and CDR2 SASEGT. In nucleotides, the CDR3 is TGTGCCAGCAGTGAAAGGGACAGGGGTTTCTACGAGCAGTACTTC. Translation: CASSERDRGFYEQYF.